These 12 T cell receptor beta chains share one sample of origin, sequenced in a study of T cells after yellow fever vaccination (dated 2019 in TCRdb). Interpreted using the paper, the treatment or condition label stands for: live attenuated yellow fever vaccine strain. Libraries were made using 5' RACE. The sequencer listed for this sample is Illumina HiSeq 2500. Using fastp trimming at Q25 and MiXCR clonotype assembly, TCRdb reanalyzed the public sequencing data and kept in-frame beta chains. One record per CDR3 amino acid sequence lists the most common genes and DNA. This sample holds about 240,000 distinct CDR3 sequences; around 7% were observed only once. Of the sample, about 0.85% is held by the ten largest clones. The sample here was CD4+ T cells sorted from PBMCs, taken 15 days after the yellow fever booster vaccination. These receptors were collected from a man aged 25-40 years who received the YFV17D yellow fever vaccine.

A few counts support this clonotype. The chain carries TRBV20-1 and TRBJ1-5, with TRBD1 matching 9 bases. J lost 6 bases, V lost 5 bases, and 2 bases had no gene match. CDR1 and CDR2 from the germline V gene are DFQATT and SNEGSKA (reference sequence). The CDR3 has 12 amino acids. The CDR3 coding sequence is TGCAGTGCTGGGGACAGGGCTCAGCCCCAGCATTTT. It specifies CSAGDRAQPQHF.

The J gene is TRBJ2-5, the V gene TRBV7-2; 8 bases are a match to TRBD1. Germline V gene data show CDR1 as SGHTA and CDR2 as FQGNSA. The CDR3 extends over 17 amino acids. V shed 6 bases and J 5 bases; nucleotides not matched to a gene: 17. As DNA, the CDR3 is TGTGCCAGCAGGAGAGGGGGACAGGAAAGAACGAGGGAGACCCAGTACTTC. This sequence encodes CASRRGGQERTRETQYF.

There are a few counts of this clonotype. The CDR3 bases are TGTGCCAGCAGCTTAGCTCAGGGGGTTCTCTACGAGCAGTACTTC. This gives the protein CASSLAQGVLYEQYF. The V gene is TRBV7-2, the J gene TRBJ2-7; 7 bases agree with TRBD1. The trim removed 0 bases at V and 3 bases at J, leaving 5 bases unmatched. CDR1 is SGHTA and CDR2 is FQGNSA in the germline V gene. The CDR3 consists of 15 residues.

This clonotype appeared many times. As DNA, the CDR3 is TGTGCCAGTAAAGAATCGGGGGGCAGGCAAGAGACCCAGTACTTC. It is translated as CASKESGGRQETQYF. V usage is TRBV19 and J usage is TRBJ2-5, with a tentative D call TRBD2 (7 bases). V was shortened by 7 bases and J by 2 bases, with 17 bases between the two germline ends. The CDR3 loop spans 15 amino acids. From germline, CDR1 is LNHDA and CDR2 SQIVND (reference sequence).

Notes on this clonotype: The CDR3 does not close with the conserved phenylalanine or tryptophan, likely indicating a read error. The V gene is TRBV4-3, the J gene TRBJ2-1; TRBD1 matches 8 bases. The CDR3 has 14 amino acids. Germline CDR1 reads LGHNA; CDR2 reads YSLEER. V lost 1 base and J lost 8; bases outside the gene matches: 4. This CDR3 reads CASSQGTGKDEQFY. In nucleotides, the CDR3 is TGCGCCAGCAGCCAAGGGACAGGGAAAGATGAGCAGTTCTAC.

This clonotype was detected only a few times. The V call is TRBV20-1, the J call TRBJ2-3; D possibly matches TRBD1 or TRBD2 (5 bases each). Per the germline V gene, CDR1 is DFQATT and CDR2 is SNEGSKA (reference sequence). This CDR3 is built from 15 residues. The V gene lost 0 bases and the J gene lost 1 base, with 11 bases spanning the gap. The CDR3 DNA reads TGCAGTGCTAGAGACAGGGTCGGGGGCACAGATACGCAGTATTTT. Residues: CSARDRVGGTDTQYF.

The J gene is TRBJ2-7, the V gene TRBV28; D is possibly TRBD1 or TRBD2 (5 bases each). The CDR3 totals 15 residues. Germline V lookup: CDR1 MDHEN, CDR2 SYDVKM. Trimming removed 7 bases at V and 6 bases at J, with 22 bases between. The CDR3 DNA sequence: TGTGCCAGCATGTCCGGGGCCCAAGCTAGATCCGAGCAGTACTTC. Translation: CASMSGAQARSEQYF.

J is TRBJ1-5 and V is TRBV5-1, with 9 bases identical to TRBD1. This CDR3 region has 15 residues. V trimming: 4 bases; J trimming: 7 bases; junction bases outside the gene matches: 9. CDR1 is SGHRS and CDR2 is YFSETQ in the germline V gene. As DNA, the CDR3 is TGCGCCAGCAGCCTGGGACAGGGAGGGGGCCAGCCCCAGCATTTT. Translating it yields CASSLGQGGGQPQHF.

The chain joins TRBV4-3 to TRBJ2-5, with D possibly matching TRBD2 (5 bases). CDR1 is LGHNA and CDR2 is YSLEER in the germline V gene. Trimming took off 4 bases at V and 7 bases at J, with 13 bases between the two ends. The CDR3 spans 13 residues. The CDR3 bases are TGCGCCAGCAGCCCTCGGACTGCCGCGACCCAGTACTTC. This gives the protein CASSPRTAATQYF.

Sample share makes this clonotype medium-sized. This chain links TRBV7-2 with TRBJ2-3, with 11 bases fitting TRBD1. The junction had 4 bases not matched to a gene; V was cut back by 1 base and J by 1 base. The germline V gene encodes CDR1 SGHTA and CDR2 FQGNSA. There are 17 residues in the CDR3. The CDR3 sequence: CASSLVGTGGRTDTQYF. CDR3 DNA sequence: TGTGCCAGCAGCTTAGTAGGGACAGGGGGGCGCACAGATACGCAGTATTTT.

This clonotype was found once. The chain employs TRBV20-1 and TRBJ2-3; D is uncertain. The CDR3 is 13 amino acids. The V and J ends lost 6 bases and 4 bases respectively, with 14 bases between them. From germline, CDR1 is DFQATT and CDR2 SNEGSKA (reference sequence). The DNA of the CDR3 is TGCAGTGCCCAAGAATCTCCCGCAGATACGCAGTATTTT. Protein sequence: CSAQESPADTQYF.

There are many counts of this clonotype. The chain carries TRBV24-1 and TRBJ2-3, with unresolved D. V was pared by 3 bases and J by 3 bases, with 3 bases between. Germline CDR1 and CDR2: KGHDR and SFDVKD. The CDR3 contains 12 residues. The CDR3 sequence: CATSDGTDTQYF. The CDR3 bases are TGTGCCACCAGTGATGGAACAGATACGCAGTATTTT.